One T cell receptor beta chain is described in this entry. Authors' methods: Amplification with reference gene primers provided the estimates of nucleated cell counts. The table came from immunoSEQ multiplex PCR; TCRdb's copy has only in-frame clones and leaves some out. Clone size and V and J calls were adopted from that table, with D and trimming inferred from the DNA. The table shows roughly 30,000 clones, with roughly nine tenths occurring only once. CDR1 is DFQATT and CDR2 is SNEGSKA in the germline V gene (reference sequence). The CDR3 has 12 amino acids. V was pared by 3 bases and J by 6 bases, with 9 bases between. This entry is derived from a study of blood T cell repertoires in COVID-19. In the study overall: Italy, Spain and the United States were the sources of the convalescent and acute COVID-19 samples. In each case, the material was cDNA or gDNA derived from T cells, B-cell-depleted T cells, or PBMCs.

The rearrangement links TRBV20-1 to TRBJ1-5; no clear D gene. The TCR sequence derives from a man in his sixties with acute or convalescent COVID-19. Sequencing used peripheral blood. The CDR3: CSASGGSQPQHF. DNA for the CDR3: TGCAGTGCTAGTGGAGGGAGTCAGCCCCAGCATTTT.